The 3 T cell receptor beta chains below come from one sample, sequenced in a study of regulatory T cells in long-lasting Graves disease. The time point was: persistent/refractory GD, antithyroid drugs over 5 years with positive TRAb. The TCR library was made from RNA that had been extracted from PBMCs in TRIzol. Construction of TCR beta libraries relied on iRepertoire HTBI primers and on Arm-PCR targeting CDR3 regions. TCRdb analysed the multiplex PCR reads with MiXCR anew, one entry per CDR3 protein. The sample yields 450,000 or so distinct CDR3 sequences, around a fifth seen once. The specimen was peripheral blood mononuclear cells (PBMCs), collected when the disease was refractory, from a patient treated with antithyroid drugs. These receptors came from a female donor with Graves disease.

This clonotype was observed at least ten times. The chain couples TRBV12-3 or TRBV12-4 to TRBJ1-5; possibly TRBD1 for D (6 bases). The length of the CDR3 is 13 residues. Trimming pared 6 bases from V and 6 bases from J, leaving 12 bases between. The CDR3, as DNA: TGTGCCAGCAGAGGGCAGGGGATTCAGCCCCAGCATTTT. As protein: CASRGQGIQPQHF.

The V gene is TRBV24-1, the J gene TRBJ2-3; maybe TRBD1 (6 bases). From germline, CDR1 is KGHDR and CDR2 SFDVKD. V was shortened by 3 bases and J by 6 bases, with 15 bases between the two germline ends. CDR3 length: 15 amino acids. The CDR3 nucleotides are TGTGCCACCAGTGATCCCGGACAGTACTCGGATACGCAGTATTTT. This codes for CATSDPGQYSDTQYF.

J is TRBJ1-4 and V is TRBV7-2; D gene ambiguous. V lost 1 base, J lost 8 bases, and 11 bases lay in between. The germline V gene encodes CDR1 SGHTA and CDR2 FQGNSA. This CDR3 contains 14 residues. CDR3 in DNA: TGTGCCAGCAGCTTAGGGGCCCAGGCGGAAAAACTGTTTTTT. Encoded protein: CASSLGAQAEKLFF.